Shown below are 32 T cell receptor beta chains from a single sample sequenced in a study of blood T cell repertoires in COVID-19. The data were produced by immunoSEQ multiplex PCR, yet TCRdb's version contains in-frame clones alone and is incomplete. The profile covers 150,000 to 200,000 clones, with 82% appearing a single time and over 7.5% taken by the ten largest. The sample consisted of peripheral blood. Receptor source: a woman aged 70-85 years with acute or convalescent COVID-19.

CDR3 in DNA: TGTGCCAGCAGTGAAGTAGACAGGGGGTCGGATCAGCCCCAGCATTTT. Amino acids: CASSEVDRGSDQPQHF. The chain uses TRBV6-1 and TRBJ1-5, with 9 bases identical to TRBD1. The CDR3 sequence is 16 residues long. J was trimmed by 5 bases and V by 1 base; bases with no gene match: 6. Germline CDR1 is MNHNS and CDR2 is SASEGT.

V and J are TRBV9 and TRBJ2-1; TRBD2 agrees at 7 bases. With V trimmed by 4 bases and J by 2 bases, 6 bases remained unmatched. The CDR3 is 15 amino acids. Per the germline V gene, CDR1 is SGDLS and CDR2 is YYNGEE. The CDR3 nucleotides are TGTGCCAGCAGCATTTCCGGGACTACCTACAATGAGCAGTTCTTC. Its translation is CASSISGTTYNEQFF. Together with reference TRBV9 and TRBJ2-1, the CDR3 gives the full variable domain: DSGVTQTPKHLITATGQRVTLRCSPRSGDLSVYWYQQSLDQGLQFLIQYYNGEERAKGNILERFSAQQFPDLHSELNLSSLELGDSALYFCASSISGTTYNEQFFGPGTRLTVL.

This clone was recorded only once. The chain has TRBV7-2 and TRBJ2-1; 7 nucleotides line up with TRBD2. This CDR3 has 12 amino acids. The germline CDR1 and CDR2 sequences are SGHTA and FQGNSA. V lost 5 bases and J lost 13; bases outside the gene matches: 8. Here the CDR3 reads CASSLLAGVQFF. The CDR3 DNA follows: TGTGCCAGCAGCCTACTGGCGGGGGTCCAGTTCTTC. Drawing the rest from reference TRBV7-2 and TRBJ2-1, the complete variable domain is GAGVSQSPSNKVTEKGKDVELRCDPISGHTALYWYRQSLGQGLEFLIYFQGNSAPDKSGLPSDRFSAERTGGSVSTLTIQRTQQEDSAVYLCASSLLAGVQFFGPGTRLTVL.

The chain carries TRBV30 and TRBJ1-4; D unclear. With 7 bases removed from V and 4 bases from J, the gap between germline ends came to 7 bases. The germline gives CDR1 GTSNPN, CDR2 SVGIG (reference sequence). This CDR3 is 11 amino acids long. The CDR3: CALQYNEKLFF. DNA of the CDR3: TGTGCCTTACAGTATAATGAAAAACTGTTTTTT.

This rearrangement joins TRBV28 to TRBJ1-6; D remains ambiguous. V was clipped by 3 bases and J by 6 bases, with 9 bases between them. Germline V lookup: CDR1 MDHEN, CDR2 SYDVKM. The CDR3 sequence is 14 residues long. CDR3 sequence: CASSFFSGNSPLHF. CDR3 nucleotide sequence: TGTGCCAGCAGTTTTTTCAGCGGTAATTCACCCCTCCACTTT.

This chain links TRBV18 with TRBJ2-7; 7 positions agree with TRBD1. Germline V lookup: CDR1 KGHSH, CDR2 LQKENI. The junction had 12 bases not matched to a gene; V was cut back by 6 bases and J by 4 bases. CDR3 length: 15 amino acids. Written as DNA, the CDR3 is TGTGCCAGCTCGGCCGACAGGGTGAGATTGTACGAGCAGTACTTC. Translating it yields CASSADRVRLYEQYF.

The sample holds one count of this clone. The chain recombines TRBV7-2 with TRBJ2-2; possible D gene TRBD1, 6 bases. Germline CDR1 and CDR2: SGHTA and FQGNSA. The CDR3 has 18 residues. V was clipped by 5 bases and J by 0 bases, with 19 bases between them. DNA for the CDR3: TGTGCCAGCAGCACCTCGACAGGTATCCTGTCGAACACCGGGGAGCTGTTTTTT. Its protein is CASSTSTGILSNTGELFF.

The V call is TRBV28, the J call TRBJ2-1; D may be TRBD2 (5 bases). The CDR3 is made up of 14 amino acids. Germline assignment: CDR1 MDHEN and CDR2 SYDVKM. Trimming removed 7 bases from V and 5 bases from J, with 15 bases in between. CDR3 sequence: CASIGGTANNEQFF. For the CDR3, the DNA is TGTGCCAGCATTGGAGGAACAGCGAACAATGAGCAGTTCTTC.

This rearrangement joins TRBV7-8 to TRBJ1-2; 10 bases are shared with TRBD1. There are 15 residues in the CDR3. Germline assignment: CDR1 SGHVS and CDR2 FQNEAQ. Trimming cost V 5 bases and J 2 bases; bases outside gene matches: 5. Here the CDR3 DNA reads TGTGCCAGCAGCATAGAGGGACAGGGGAACTATGGCTACACCTTC. It encodes CASSIEGQGNYGYTF.

This clone was counted a single time. The chain carries TRBV20-1 and TRBJ2-7; maybe TRBD2 (8 bases). CDR1 is DFQATT, CDR2 SNEGSKA, per germline (reference sequence). Trimming removed 3 bases at V and 6 bases at J, with 15 bases between. The CDR3 consists of 13 residues. The CDR3 region is CSASTGRGLEQYF. The CDR3 nucleotides read TGCAGTGCTAGTACCGGGAGGGGGCTCGAGCAGTACTTC.

This clone was seen only once. The rearrangement joins TRBV4-1 to TRBJ2-7; D not resolved. The CDR3 length is 13 residues. Trimming shortened V by 0 bases and J by 3 bases, and 6 bases separated the two germline ends. Germline assignment: CDR1 MGHRA and CDR2 YSYEKL. The CDR3 nucleotides are TGCGCCAGCAGCCAAGATCTAATCTACGAGCAGTACTTC. Translating gives CASSQDLIYEQYF.

The CDR3 DNA reads TGTGCCAGTACCGATCTCCTCGGACAGGGCGGGCAGCCCCAGCATTTT. Protein: CASTDLLGQGGQPQHF. V gene TRBV19 combines with J gene TRBJ1-5, with 8 positions matching TRBD1. CDR3 size: 16 residues. Germline V gene sequence: CDR1 LNHDA, CDR2 SQIVND (reference sequence). Trimming cost V 7 bases and J 7 bases; bases outside gene matches: 15.

A few counts support this clone. The chain employs TRBV11-3 and TRBJ1-2; TRBD1 matches at 11 bases. CDR1 and CDR2 from the germline V gene are SGHNT and YENEEA. CDR3 length: 17 amino acids. Unmatched junction bases numbered 6, after V lost 3 bases and J lost 0 bases. CDR3 protein: CASSLHGQGASNYGYTF. The DNA of the CDR3 is TGTGCCAGCAGCTTGCATGGACAGGGGGCCTCTAACTATGGCTACACCTTC. Using reference TRBV11-3 and TRBJ1-2 for the parts outside the CDR3, the full variable domain is EAGVVQSPRYKIIEKKQPVAFWCNPISGHNTLYWYLQNLGQGPELLIRYENEEAVDDSQLPKDRFSAERLKGVDSTLKIQPAELGDSAVYLCASSLHGQGASNYGYTFGSGTRLTVV.

The chain uses TRBV19 and TRBJ1-5, with D possibly being TRBD1 (6 bases). CDR3 length equals 16 residues. With 1 base removed from V and 2 bases from J, the gap between germline ends came to 12 bases. CDR1 is LNHDA, CDR2 SQIVND, per germline (reference sequence). CDR3 region: CASSIGGPRGNQPQHF. CDR3 nucleotide sequence: TGTGCCAGTAGTATAGGGGGGCCCCGGGGCAATCAGCCCCAGCATTTT.

This clone has only a few counts. The chain uses TRBV9 and TRBJ2-3; 8 nucleotides line up with TRBD2. The CDR3 sequence is 16 residues long. V lost 4 bases, J lost 4 bases, and 11 bases stayed unmatched. Germline CDR1 reads SGDLS; CDR2 reads YYNGEE. Written as DNA, the CDR3 is TGTGCCAGCAGCCCTACAAGCGGGGGTAATTCAGATACGCAGTATTTT. Translated: CASSPTSGGNSDTQYF.

The V and J genes are TRBV4-3 and TRBJ2-5; D is possibly TRBD1 (5 bases). Germline assignment: CDR1 LGHNA and CDR2 YSLEER. V was shortened by 0 bases and J by 4 bases, with 15 bases between the two germline ends. The CDR3 runs to 16 residues. CDR3: CASSQDTRVGRETQYF. CDR3 nucleotide sequence: TGCGCCAGCAGCCAAGATACCAGGGTGGGGCGAGAGACCCAGTACTTC.

The chain couples TRBV11-3 to TRBJ1-1; possible D gene TRBD1, 5 bases. V lost 4 bases and J lost 1, with 13 bases in between. Germline lookup yields CDR1 SGHNT and CDR2 YENEEA. This CDR3 contains 15 residues. The CDR3: CASSSSRGTNTEAFF. In DNA form, the CDR3 reads TGTGCCAGCAGCTCCTCCCGCGGGACGAACACTGAAGCTTTCTTT.

This chain links TRBV2 with TRBJ1-4; D might be TRBD1 (5 bases). This CDR3 region has 14 residues. Trimming removed 2 bases at V and 7 bases at J, with 11 bases between. CDR1 SNHLY and CDR2 FYNNEI come from the germline V gene. The CDR3, as DNA: TGTGCCAGCAGTGAATGGCAGGGTGGTGAAAAACTGTTTTTT. This gives the protein CASSEWQGGEKLFF.

The rearrangement uses TRBV2 and TRBJ1-2; 8 bases line up with TRBD1. This CDR3 is built from 15 residues. Trimming removed 3 bases from V and 5 bases from J; junction bases left unmatched: 8. CDR1 is SNHLY and CDR2 is FYNNEI in the germline V gene. CDR3 sequence (DNA): TGTGCCAGCAGTGATCTGCGACAGGGGAGATATGGCTACACCTTC. Amino acid sequence: CASSDLRQGRYGYTF. The full variable domain, its missing parts supplied by reference TRBV2 and TRBJ1-2, is EPEVTQTPSHQVTQMGQEVILRCVPISNHLYFYWYRQILGQKVEFLVSFYNNEISEKSEIFDDQFSVERPDGSNFTLKIRSTKLEDSAMYFCASSDLRQGRYGYTFGSGTRLTVV.

This clone was picked up one time. This chain uses TRBV4-1 with TRBJ2-5, with D possibly TRBD1 on 5 matching bases. Germline loops: CDR1 MGHRA, CDR2 YSYEKL. The CDR3 totals 14 residues. V was clipped by 0 bases and J by 3 bases, with 8 bases between them. CDR3 DNA: TGCGCCAGCAGCCAAGATATCAGGGAAGAGACCCAGTACTTC. It codes for CASSQDIREETQYF.

The V and J genes are TRBV4-1 and TRBJ1-2; D is perhaps TRBD1 (5 bases). The V gene's germline CDR1 is MGHRA and CDR2 YSYEKL. V shed 3 bases and J shed 6 bases, with 14 bases lying between them. This CDR3 has 14 amino acids. CDR3 residues: CASSQGNFRDGYTF. The DNA for the CDR3 is TGCGCCAGCAGCCAGGGGAACTTCAGGGATGGCTACACCTTC.

V is TRBV9 and J is TRBJ2-6, with D perhaps TRBD1 (8 bases). CDR1 is SGDLS and CDR2 is YYNGEE in the germline V gene. Trimming stripped 3 bases from V and 0 bases from J, with 16 bases between. The CDR3 totals 18 residues. Here the CDR3 DNA reads TGTGCCAGCAGCGCCGAAACAGGGGGGGGCTCTGGGGCCAACGTCCTGACTTTC. Translating it yields CASSAETGGGSGANVLTF.

The chain employs TRBV11-1 and TRBJ1-1, with unresolved D. The V gene lost 6 bases and the J gene lost 1 base, with 9 bases spanning the gap. The CDR3 consists of 13 residues. Germline V gene lookup returns CDR1 SGHAT and CDR2 FQDESV (reference sequence). The CDR3 spells CASRAGWNTEAFF. Here the CDR3 DNA reads TGTGCCAGCAGGGCAGGCTGGAACACTGAAGCTTTCTTT.

This chain connects TRBV30 to TRBJ1-2; D might be TRBD1 (5 bases). V was pared by 0 bases and J by 4 bases, with 15 bases between. Germline V CDR1 and CDR2: GTSNPN, SVGIG (reference sequence). CDR3 length equals 15 residues. CDR3 loop: CAWSVQDGPSYGYTF. CDR3 nucleotides: TGTGCCTGGAGTGTACAGGACGGACCTAGCTATGGCTACACCTTC.

The V and J genes are TRBV4-3 and TRBJ1-4; possibly TRBD1 for D (6 bases). V was shortened by 0 bases and J by 5 bases, with 16 bases between the two germline ends. This CDR3 is 17 amino acids long. Germline lookup yields CDR1 LGHNA and CDR2 YSLEER. The CDR3 DNA reads TGCGCCAGCAGCCAAGAAATGGCCAGGGGTCGGAATGAAAAACTGTTTTTT. It translates to CASSQEMARGRNEKLFF.

This clone was counted a few times. The chain has TRBV12-5 and TRBJ1-1; 9 bases are a match to TRBD1. Germline CDR1 is LGHNT and CDR2 is FRNRAP. After removal of 2 bases from V and 6 bases from J, the junction contained 10 bases not matched to a gene. CDR3 length equals 16 residues. The CDR3 protein is CASGLYRGQGRPEAFF. CDR3 sequence (DNA): TGTGCTAGTGGTTTGTACCGTGGACAGGGGAGGCCTGAAGCTTTCTTT.

In this sample, this clone turned up once. The chain employs TRBV5-1 and TRBJ2-5; D is unclear. V was trimmed by 1 base and J by 1 base, leaving 5 bases between them. This CDR3 has 13 residues. Germline V gene data show CDR1 as SGHRS and CDR2 as YFSETQ. DNA for the CDR3: TGCGCCAGCAGCTTGAACACCCAAGAGACCCAGTACTTC. It specifies CASSLNTQETQYF.

This chain uses TRBV28 with TRBJ1-5; TRBD1 matches at 7 bases. V was clipped by 4 bases and J by 4 bases; unmatched bases: 7. This CDR3 is built from 15 residues. Germline CDR1 reads MDHEN; CDR2 reads SYDVKM. This CDR3 is CASSYPGTDNQPQHF. CDR3 in DNA: TGTGCCAGCAGTTATCCCGGGACAGATAATCAGCCCCAGCATTTT.

This chain joins TRBV5-4 and TRBJ2-1, with 11 bases fitting TRBD2. This CDR3 has 16 amino acids. V shed 4 bases and J 10 bases; nucleotides not matched to a gene: 13. Germline V gives CDR1 SGHNT, CDR2 YYREEE (reference sequence). The CDR3 is CASSPKTSGNAGEQFF. CDR3 sequence (DNA): TGTGCCAGCAGCCCCAAGACTAGCGGGAATGCTGGGGAGCAGTTCTTC. Full variable domain (missing parts from reference TRBV5-4 and TRBJ2-1): ETGVTQSPTHLIKTRGQQVTLRCSSQSGHNTVSWYQQALGQGPQFIFQYYREEENGRGNFPPRFSGLQFPNYSSELNVNALELDDSALYLCASSPKTSGNAGEQFFGPGTRLTVL.

V usage is TRBV6-5 and J usage is TRBJ1-2, with D unresolved. The germline V gene encodes CDR1 MNHEY and CDR2 SVGAGI. V was trimmed by 3 bases and J by 8 bases, leaving 13 bases between them. The CDR3 has 13 residues. The CDR3 DNA is TGTGCCAGCAGTTATGTCGGGTTGGAGGGCTACACCTTC. Protein sequence: CASSYVGLEGYTF.

V and J are TRBV5-1 and TRBJ2-7; D is unresolved. Germline assignment: CDR1 SGHRS and CDR2 YFSETQ. The V gene lost 1 base and the J gene lost 3 bases, with 5 bases spanning the gap. The CDR3 covers 12 residues. CDR3 loop: CASSLTGYEQYF. The CDR3 DNA reads TGCGCCAGCAGCTTGACGGGCTACGAGCAGTACTTC.

On this clone itself: Within the sample, other DNA sequences also encode this same CDR3. This chain connects TRBV19 to TRBJ1-1, with D possibly TRBD1 on 5 matching bases. V lost 5 bases to trimming and J lost 5 bases, with 12 bases between them. Germline V gene lookup returns CDR1 LNHDA and CDR2 SQIVND (reference sequence). This CDR3 comprises 13 residues. The CDR3 DNA reads as TGTGCCAGTAGTGAAACAGGAGGGACTGAAGCTTTCTTT. Its protein is CASSETGGTEAFF. The entire variable domain, with the rest obtained from reference TRBV19 and TRBJ1-1, is as follows: DGGITQSPKYLFRKEGQNVTLSCEQNLNHDAMYWYRQDPGQGLRLIYYSQIVNDFQKGDIAEGYSVSREKKESFPLTVTSAQKNPTAFYLCASSETGGTEAFFGQGTRLTVV.